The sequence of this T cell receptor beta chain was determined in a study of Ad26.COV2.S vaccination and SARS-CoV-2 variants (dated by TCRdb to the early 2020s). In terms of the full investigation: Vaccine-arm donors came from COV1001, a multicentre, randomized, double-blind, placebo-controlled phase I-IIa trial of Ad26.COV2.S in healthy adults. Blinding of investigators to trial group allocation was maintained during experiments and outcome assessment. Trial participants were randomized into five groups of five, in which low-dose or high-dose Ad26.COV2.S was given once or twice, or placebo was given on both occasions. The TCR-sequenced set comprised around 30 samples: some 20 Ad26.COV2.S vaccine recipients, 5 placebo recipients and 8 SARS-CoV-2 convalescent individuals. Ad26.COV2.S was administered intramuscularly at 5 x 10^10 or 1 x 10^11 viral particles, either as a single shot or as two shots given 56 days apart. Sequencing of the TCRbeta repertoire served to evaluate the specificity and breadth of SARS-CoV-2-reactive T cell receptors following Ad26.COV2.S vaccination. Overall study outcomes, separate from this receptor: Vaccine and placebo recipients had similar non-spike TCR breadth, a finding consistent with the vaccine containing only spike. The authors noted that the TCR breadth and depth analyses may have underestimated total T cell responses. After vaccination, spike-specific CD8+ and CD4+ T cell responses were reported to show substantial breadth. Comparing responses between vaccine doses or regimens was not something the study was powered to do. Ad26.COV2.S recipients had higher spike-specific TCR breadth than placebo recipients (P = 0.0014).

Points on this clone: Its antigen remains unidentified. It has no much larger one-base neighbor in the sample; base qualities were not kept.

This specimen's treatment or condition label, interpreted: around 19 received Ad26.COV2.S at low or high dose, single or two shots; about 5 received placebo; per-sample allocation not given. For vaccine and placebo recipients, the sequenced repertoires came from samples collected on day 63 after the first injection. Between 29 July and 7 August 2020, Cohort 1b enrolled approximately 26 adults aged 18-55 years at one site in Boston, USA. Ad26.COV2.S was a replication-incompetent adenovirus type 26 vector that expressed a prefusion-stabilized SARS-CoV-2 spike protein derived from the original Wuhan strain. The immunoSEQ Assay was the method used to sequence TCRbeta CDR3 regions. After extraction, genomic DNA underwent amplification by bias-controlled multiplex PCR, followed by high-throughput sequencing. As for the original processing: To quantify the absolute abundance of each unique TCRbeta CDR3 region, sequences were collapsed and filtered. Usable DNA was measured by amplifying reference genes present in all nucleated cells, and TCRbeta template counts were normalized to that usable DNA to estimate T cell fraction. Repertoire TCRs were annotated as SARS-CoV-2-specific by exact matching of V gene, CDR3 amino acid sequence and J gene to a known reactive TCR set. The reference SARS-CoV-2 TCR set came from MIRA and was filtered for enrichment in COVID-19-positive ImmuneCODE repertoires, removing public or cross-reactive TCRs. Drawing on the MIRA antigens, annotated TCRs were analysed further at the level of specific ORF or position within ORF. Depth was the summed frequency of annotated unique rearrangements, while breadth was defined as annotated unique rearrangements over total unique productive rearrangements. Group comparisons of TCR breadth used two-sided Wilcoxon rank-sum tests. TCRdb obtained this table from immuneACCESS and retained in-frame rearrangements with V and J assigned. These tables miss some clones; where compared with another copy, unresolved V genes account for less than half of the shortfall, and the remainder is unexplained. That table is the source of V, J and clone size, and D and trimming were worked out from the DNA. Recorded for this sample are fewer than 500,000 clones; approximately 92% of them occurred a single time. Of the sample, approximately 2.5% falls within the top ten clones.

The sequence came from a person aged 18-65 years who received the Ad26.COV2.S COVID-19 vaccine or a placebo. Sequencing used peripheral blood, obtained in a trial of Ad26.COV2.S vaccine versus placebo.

The DNA is TGTGCCAGCAGCTTAGAGGCTAGCGCTTCAACGGGGAATGAGCAGTTCTTC. It specifies CASSLEASASTGNEQFF. The V and J genes are TRBV11-3 and TRBJ2-1; TRBD2 is perhaps the D gene, given 6 matching bases. The CDR3 runs 17 amino acids, cysteine and phenylalanine included. Only CDR3 DNA is held: 51 bases, read in frame from base 1. The germline V gene supplies CDR1 SGHNT and CDR2 YENEEA. Trimming removed 0 bases from V and 7 bases from J, leaving 19 bases between the germline ends.